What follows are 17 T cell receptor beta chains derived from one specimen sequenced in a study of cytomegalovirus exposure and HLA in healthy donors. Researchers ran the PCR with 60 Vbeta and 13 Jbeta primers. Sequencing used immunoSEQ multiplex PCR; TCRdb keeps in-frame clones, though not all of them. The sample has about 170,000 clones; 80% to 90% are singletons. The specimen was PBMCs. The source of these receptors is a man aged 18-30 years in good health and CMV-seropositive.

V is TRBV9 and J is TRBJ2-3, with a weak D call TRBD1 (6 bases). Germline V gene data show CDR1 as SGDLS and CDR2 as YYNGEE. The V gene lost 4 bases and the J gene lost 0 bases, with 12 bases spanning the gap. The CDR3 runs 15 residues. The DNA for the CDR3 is TGTGCCAGCAGCACTACCGGGACAAGCACAGATACGCAGTATTTT. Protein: CASSTTGTSTDTQYF.

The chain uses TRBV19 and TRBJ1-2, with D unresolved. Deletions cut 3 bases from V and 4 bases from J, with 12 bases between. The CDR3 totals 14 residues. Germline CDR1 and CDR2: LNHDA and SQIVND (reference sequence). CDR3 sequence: CASSMGTKGYGYTF. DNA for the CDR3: TGTGCCAGTAGTATGGGCACCAAAGGCTATGGCTACACCTTC.

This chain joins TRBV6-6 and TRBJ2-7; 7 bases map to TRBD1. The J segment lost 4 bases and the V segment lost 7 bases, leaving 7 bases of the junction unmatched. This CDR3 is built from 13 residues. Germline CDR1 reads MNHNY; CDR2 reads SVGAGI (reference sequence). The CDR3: CASTGQRWYEQYF. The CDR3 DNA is TGTGCCAGCACGGGACAGAGGTGGTACGAGCAGTACTTC.

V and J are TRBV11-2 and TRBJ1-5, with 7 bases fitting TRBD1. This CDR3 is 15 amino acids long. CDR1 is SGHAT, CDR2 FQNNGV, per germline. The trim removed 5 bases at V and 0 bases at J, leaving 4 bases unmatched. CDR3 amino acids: CASSVGTDSNQPQHF. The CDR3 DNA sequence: TGTGCCAGCAGCGTCGGGACAGATAGCAATCAGCCCCAGCATTTT. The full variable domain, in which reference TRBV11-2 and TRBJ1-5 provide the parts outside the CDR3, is EAGVAQSPRYKIIEKRQSVAFWCNPISGHATLYWYQQILGQGPKLLIQFQNNGVVDDSQLPKDRFSAERLKGVDSTLKIQPAKLEDSAVYLCASSVGTDSNQPQHFGDGTRLSIL.

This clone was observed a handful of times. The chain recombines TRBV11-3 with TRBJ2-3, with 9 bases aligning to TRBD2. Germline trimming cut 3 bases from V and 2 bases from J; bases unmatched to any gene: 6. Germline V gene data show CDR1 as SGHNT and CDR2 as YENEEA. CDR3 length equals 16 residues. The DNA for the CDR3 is TGTGCCAGCAGCTTTAATAGCGGGGGTGTCACAGATACGCAGTATTTT. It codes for CASSFNSGGVTDTQYF.

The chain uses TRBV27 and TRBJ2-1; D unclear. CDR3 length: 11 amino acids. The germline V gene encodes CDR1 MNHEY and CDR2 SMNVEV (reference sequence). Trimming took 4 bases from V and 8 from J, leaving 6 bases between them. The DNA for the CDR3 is TGTGCCAGCAGTTCAGGTGATGAGCAGTTCTTC. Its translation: CASSSGDEQFF.

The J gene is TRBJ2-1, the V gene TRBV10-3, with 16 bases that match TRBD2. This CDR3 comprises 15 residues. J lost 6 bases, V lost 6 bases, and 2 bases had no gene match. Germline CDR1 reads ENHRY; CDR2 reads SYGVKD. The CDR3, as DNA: TGTGCCATCAGGGGACTAGCGGGGGGGACCAATGAGCAGTTCTTC. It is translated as CAIRGLAGGTNEQFF.

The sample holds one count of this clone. The CDR3 here is CASQKVGAGVIQETQYF. CDR3 bases: TGCGCCAGCCAGAAGGTCGGAGCGGGGGTGATCCAAGAGACCCAGTACTTC. J is TRBJ2-5 and V is TRBV5-1, with TRBD2 matching over 8 bases. Germline CDR1 is SGHRS and CDR2 is YFSETQ. CDR3 size: 17 residues. Trimming cost V 7 bases and J 1 base; bases outside gene matches: 15. The whole variable domain, remainder taken from reference TRBV5-1 and TRBJ2-5, is KAGVTQTPRYLIKTRGQQVTLSCSPISGHRSVSWYQQTPGQGLQFLFEYFSETQRNKGNFPGRFSGRQFSNSRSEMNVSTLELGDSALYLCASQKVGAGVIQETQYFGPGTRLLVL.

CDR3 sequence reads: CASSVSGHTNTGELFF. The CDR3 region has the DNA TGTGCCAGCAGTGTATCAGGACATACGAACACCGGGGAGCTGTTTTTT. The chain has TRBV6-4 and TRBJ2-2, with D maybe TRBD1 (5 bases). CDR1 MRHNA and CDR2 SNTAGT come from the germline V gene. The CDR3 loop spans 16 amino acids. Trimming shortened V by 4 bases and J by 0 bases, and 12 bases separated the two germline ends.

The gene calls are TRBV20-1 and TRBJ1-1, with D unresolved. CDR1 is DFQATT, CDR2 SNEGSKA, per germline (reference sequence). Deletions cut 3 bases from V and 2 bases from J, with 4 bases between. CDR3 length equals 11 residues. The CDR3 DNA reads TGCAGTGCTAGGCGTAACACTGAAGCTTTCTTT. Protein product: CSARRNTEAFF.

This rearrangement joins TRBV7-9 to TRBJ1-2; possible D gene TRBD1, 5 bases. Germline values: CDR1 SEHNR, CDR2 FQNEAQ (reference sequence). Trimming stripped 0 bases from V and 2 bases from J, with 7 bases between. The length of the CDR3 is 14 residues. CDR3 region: CASSLAGANYGYTF. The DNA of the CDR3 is TGTGCCAGCAGCTTAGCAGGGGCCAACTATGGCTACACCTTC. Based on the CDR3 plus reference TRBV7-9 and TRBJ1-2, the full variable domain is DTGVSQNPRHKITKRGQNVTFRCDPISEHNRLYWYRQTLGQGPEFLTYFQNEAQLEKSRLLSDRFSAERPKGSFSTLEIQRTEQGDSAMYLCASSLAGANYGYTFGSGTRLTVV.

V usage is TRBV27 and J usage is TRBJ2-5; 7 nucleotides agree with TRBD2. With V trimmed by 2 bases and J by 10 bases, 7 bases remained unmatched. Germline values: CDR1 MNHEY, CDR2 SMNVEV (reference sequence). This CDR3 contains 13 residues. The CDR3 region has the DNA TGTGCCAGCAGTTTAGGAGGATCGGGGGGCCAGTACTTC. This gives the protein CASSLGGSGGQYF.

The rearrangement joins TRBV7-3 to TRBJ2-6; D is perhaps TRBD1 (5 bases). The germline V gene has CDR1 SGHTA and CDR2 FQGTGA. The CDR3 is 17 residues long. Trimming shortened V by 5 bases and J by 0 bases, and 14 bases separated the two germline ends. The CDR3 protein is CASSLAGSLSGANVLTF. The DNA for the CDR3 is TGTGCCAGCAGCCTGGCAGGGTCCCTCTCTGGGGCCAACGTCCTGACTTTC.

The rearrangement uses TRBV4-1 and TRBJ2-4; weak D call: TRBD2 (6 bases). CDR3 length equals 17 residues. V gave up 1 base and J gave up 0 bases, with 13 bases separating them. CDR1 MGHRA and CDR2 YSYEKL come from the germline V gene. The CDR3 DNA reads TGCGCCAGCAGCCAAGGGTTGGAGGGGAGAGCCAAAAACATTCAGTACTTC. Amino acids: CASSQGLEGRAKNIQYF.

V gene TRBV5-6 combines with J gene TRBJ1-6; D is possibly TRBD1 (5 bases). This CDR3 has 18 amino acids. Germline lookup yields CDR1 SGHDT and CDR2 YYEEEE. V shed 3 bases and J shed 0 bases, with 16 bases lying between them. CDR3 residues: CASSSRPTRGSYNSPLHF. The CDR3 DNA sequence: TGTGCCAGCAGCTCTAGACCGACTAGGGGCTCCTATAATTCACCCCTCCACTTT.

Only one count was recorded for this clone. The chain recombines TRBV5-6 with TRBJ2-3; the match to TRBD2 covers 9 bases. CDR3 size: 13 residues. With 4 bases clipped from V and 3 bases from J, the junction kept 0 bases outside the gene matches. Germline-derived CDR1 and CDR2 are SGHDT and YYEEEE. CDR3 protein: CASSAGGTDTQYF. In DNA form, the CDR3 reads TGTGCCAGCAGCGCGGGGGGGACAGATACGCAGTATTTT.

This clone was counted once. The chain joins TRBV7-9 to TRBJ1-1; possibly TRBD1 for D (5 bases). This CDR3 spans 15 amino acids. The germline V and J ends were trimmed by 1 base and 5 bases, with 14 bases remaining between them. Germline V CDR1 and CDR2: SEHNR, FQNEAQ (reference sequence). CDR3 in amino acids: CASSLDGGVKTEAFF. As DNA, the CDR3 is TGTGCCAGCAGCTTAGACGGGGGGGTCAAGACTGAAGCTTTCTTT.